Below, 23 T cell receptor beta chains from the same sample are listed, as sequenced in a study of CD8+ T cells in alopecia areata. Extracted RNA was reverse transcribed into cDNA, the sequencing template. Generated by immunoSEQ multiplex PCR, the TCRdb table keeps only in-frame clones and is missing some. The sample lists 25,000 or so clones, around 56% seen once, with around a third in the top ten. Sequenced input: NKG2D-high CD8+ T cells sorted from blood. The receptors derive from a human donor with alopecia areata.

The CDR3 nucleotides read TGTGCCATCAGGATAACTAGCGGCAGCTCCTACAATGAGCAGTTCTTC. Protein product: CAIRITSGSSYNEQFF. The chain has TRBV28 and TRBJ2-1, with TRBD2 identical over 8 bases. The CDR3 runs to 16 residues. The V segment lost 10 bases and the J segment 0 bases; nucleotides outside the gene matches: 11. Germline CDR1 reads MDHEN; CDR2 reads SYDVKM.

CDR3 bases: TGTGCCAGCAGCCATCGTACCGGACTAGAAGAGACCCAGTACTTC. It translates to CASSHRTGLEETQYF. The V gene is TRBV14, the J gene TRBJ2-5; TRBD2 agrees at 7 bases. The CDR3 loop spans 15 amino acids. Unmatched junction bases numbered 7, after V lost 3 bases and J lost 3 bases. Germline CDR1 and CDR2: SGHDN and FVKESK.

The V call is TRBV13, the J call TRBJ2-2; D remains ambiguous. Trimming removed 4 bases at V and 4 bases at J, with 10 bases between. This CDR3 comprises 14 residues. The germline V gene has CDR1 PRHDT and CDR2 FYEKMQ (reference sequence). CDR3 nucleotides: TGTGCCAGCAGCTCAGGAGATCCCACCGGGGAGCTGTTTTTT. Translated, it gives CASSSGDPTGELFF.

J is TRBJ2-1 and V is TRBV15; 10 bases fit TRBD2. This CDR3 has 16 amino acids. CDR1 LNHNV and CDR2 YYDKDF come from the germline V gene (reference sequence). V trimming: 0 bases; J trimming: 5 bases; junction bases outside the gene matches: 4. CDR3 bases: TGTGCCACCAGCAGAGACGCTAGCGGGGGCAACAATGAGCAGTTCTTC. It is translated as CATSRDASGGNNEQFF.

There are a few counts of this clone. As DNA, the CDR3 is TGTGCCACCAGCAGAGTGCCAGGGGGCTATGAGACCCAGTACTTC. It codes for CATSRVPGGYETQYF. This rearrangement joins TRBV15 to TRBJ2-5, with 8 bases that match TRBD1. V was clipped by 1 base and J by 5 bases; unmatched bases: 6. CDR1 is LNHNV and CDR2 is YYDKDF in the germline V gene (reference sequence). This CDR3 has 15 amino acids.

The rearrangement joins TRBV27 to TRBJ2-7; D is possibly TRBD1 or TRBD2 (5 bases each). Germline-derived CDR1 and CDR2 are MNHEY and SMNVEV (reference sequence). The germline V and J ends were trimmed by 7 bases and 5 bases, with 21 bases remaining between them. This CDR3 has 15 residues. Here the CDR3 DNA reads TGTGCCAGCACTAAGACCTCGGGGCTACCCAACGAGCAGTACTTC. Amino acid sequence: CASTKTSGLPNEQYF.

The rearrangement links TRBV18 to TRBJ2-7; D might be TRBD1 (5 bases). CDR3 length equals 15 residues. The V and J ends lost 3 bases and 0 bases respectively, with 12 bases between them. Germline V gene lookup returns CDR1 KGHSH and CDR2 LQKENI. The CDR3 region has the DNA TGTGCCAGCTCACCCAAAGGGGTGAGCTCCTACGAGCAGTACTTC. Protein: CASSPKGVSSYEQYF. Together with reference TRBV18 and TRBJ2-7, the CDR3 gives the full variable domain: NAGVMQNPRHLVRRRGQEARLRCSPMKGHSHVYWYRQLPEEGLKFMVYLQKENIIDESGMPKERFSAEFPKEGPSILRIQQVVRGDSAAYFCASSPKGVSSYEQYFGPGTRLTVT.

The chain uses TRBV7-6 and TRBJ2-6; D ambiguous. Germline-derived CDR1 and CDR2 are SGHVS and FNYEAQ. Trimming removed 5 bases from V and 2 bases from J, with 10 bases in between. CDR3 length: 15 amino acids. The DNA for the CDR3 is TGTGCCAGCAGCGTCGGTCAGGCTGGGGCCAACGTCCTGACTTTC. The encoded protein is CASSVGQAGANVLTF.

In DNA, the CDR3 is TGTGCCAGCAGTGAAGCCATCACAGGCGATGAGCAGTTCTTC. This encodes CASSEAITGDEQFF. V usage is TRBV6-1 and J usage is TRBJ2-1; the D gene is possibly TRBD1 (5 bases). From germline, CDR1 is MNHNS and CDR2 SASEGT. The CDR3 is 14 amino acids. Trimming stripped 0 bases from V and 8 bases from J, with 11 bases between.

This rearrangement joins TRBV10-3 to TRBJ2-7; 12 positions match TRBD2. The germline V gene has CDR1 ENHRY and CDR2 SYGVKD. V was pared by 4 bases and J by 2 bases, with 6 bases of the junction left unmatched. The CDR3 runs to 16 residues. DNA for the CDR3: TGTGCCATCAGTGGGACTAGCGGGACCCCAGCCTACGAGCAGTACTTC. Translation: CAISGTSGTPAYEQYF.

The chain has TRBV2 and TRBJ2-5; D is ambiguous. In germline, CDR1 is SNHLY, CDR2 FYNNEI. The CDR3 contains 13 residues. The ends were cut back, 8 bases at V and 2 bases at J, with 12 bases in the middle. CDR3 sequence: CASLGWGQETQYF. The CDR3 nucleotides are TGTGCCAGCCTTGGTTGGGGACAAGAGACCCAGTACTTC.

This chain's CDR3 is CAISESRSKTYGYTF. The CDR3 DNA is TGTGCCATCAGTGAGTCTCGCAGTAAAACCTATGGCTACACCTTC. The chain carries TRBV10-3 and TRBJ1-2; D is unresolved. CDR3 length: 15 residues. V was pared by 0 bases and J by 4 bases, with 12 bases between. Germline CDR1 and CDR2: ENHRY and SYGVKD.

The chain employs TRBV5-4 and TRBJ2-1; D remains ambiguous. CDR3 length: 15 residues. Trimming cost V 0 bases and J 2 bases, with 9 bases left between them. Germline lookup yields CDR1 SGHNT and CDR2 YYREEE (reference sequence). For the CDR3, the DNA is TGTGCCAGCAGCTTGGCAGCCCCCACCTACAATGAGCAGTTCTTC. Amino acid sequence: CASSLAAPTYNEQFF. Using reference TRBV5-4 and TRBJ2-1 for the parts outside the CDR3, the full variable domain is ETGVTQSPTHLIKTRGQQVTLRCSSQSGHNTVSWYQQALGQGPQFIFQYYREEENGRGNFPPRFSGLQFPNYSSELNVNALELDDSALYLCASSLAAPTYNEQFFGPGTRLTVL.

The chain combines TRBV7-2 with TRBJ2-7; 12 bases are shared with TRBD2. Per the germline V gene, CDR1 is SGHTA and CDR2 is FQGNSA. V was clipped by 1 base and J by 6 bases; unmatched bases: 10. CDR3 length equals 17 residues. CDR3: CASSLGGWTSGTSEQYF. The CDR3 DNA reads TGTGCCAGCAGCTTAGGGGGATGGACTAGCGGGACTTCCGAGCAGTACTTC.

The table lists this clone with a few counts. V usage is TRBV29-1 and J usage is TRBJ2-5, with D perhaps TRBD1 or TRBD2 (6 bases each). The length of the CDR3 is 13 residues. The germline V gene has CDR1 SQVTM and CDR2 ANQGSEA. The germline V and J ends were trimmed by 5 bases and 5 bases, with 15 bases remaining between them. In nucleotides, the CDR3 is TGCAGCGTTAACCTCCAGGGGAGGGAGACCCAGTACTTC. This codes for CSVNLQGRETQYF.

As to this clone: The junction departs from germline at one end; a sequencing error may be responsible. J is TRBJ2-5 and V is TRBV7-7; 7 bases map to TRBD2. Germline V gene data show CDR1 as SSHAT and CDR2 as FNYEAQ (reference sequence). The CDR3 has 15 amino acids. This chain's CDR3 is CASSLGSTSFGAQYF. DNA of the CDR3: TGTGCTAGCAGCTTAGGGTCGACTAGCTTCGGGGCCCAGTACTTC.

The chain recombines TRBV13 with TRBJ2-3; 14 nucleotides match TRBD2. V lost 4 bases to trimming and J lost 5 bases; unmatched junction nucleotides: 8. The CDR3 runs to 17 residues. Germline V gene data show CDR1 as PRHDT and CDR2 as FYEKMQ (reference sequence). Written as DNA, the CDR3 is TGTGCCAGCAGCTCCTTCGGGACTAGCGGGAGTCAAGATACGCAGTATTTT. Protein product: CASSSFGTSGSQDTQYF.

The chain carries TRBV2 and TRBJ2-4; D is ambiguous. V lost 6 bases, J lost 8 bases, and 5 bases lay in between. The length of the CDR3 is 10 residues. CDR1 SNHLY and CDR2 FYNNEI come from the germline V gene. As DNA, the CDR3 is TGTGCCAGCAGGGGGTACATTCAGTACTTC. This gives the protein CASRGYIQYF.

This sequence joins TRBV13 and TRBJ2-1, with D possibly matching TRBD2 (5 bases). The germline V gene has CDR1 PRHDT and CDR2 FYEKMQ (reference sequence). Trimming removed 3 bases at V and 9 bases at J, with 15 bases between. The CDR3 runs to 14 residues. DNA for the CDR3: TGTGCCAGCAGCTTGCGGACTGCGGTACCTGAGCAGTTCTTC. Protein: CASSLRTAVPEQFF. Variable domain in full (rest from reference TRBV13 and TRBJ2-1): AAGVIQSPRHLIKEKRETATLKCYPIPRHDTVYWYQQGPGQDPQFLISFYEKMQSDKGSIPDRFSAQQFSDYHSELNMSSLELGDSALYFCASSLRTAVPEQFFGPGTRLTVL.

This clone showed up just a few times. The rearrangement links TRBV2 to TRBJ2-5; D possibly corresponds to TRBD2 (5 bases). The CDR3 spans 13 residues. Trimming took off 7 bases at V and 2 bases at J, with 11 bases between the two ends. Germline loops: CDR1 SNHLY, CDR2 FYNNEI. The CDR3 DNA sequence: TGTGCCAGCACTAGCACGGGGCAAGAGACCCAGTACTTC. It is translated as CASTSTGQETQYF. Together with reference TRBV2 and TRBJ2-5, the CDR3 gives the full variable domain: EPEVTQTPSHQVTQMGQEVILRCVPISNHLYFYWYRQILGQKVEFLVSFYNNEISEKSEIFDDQFSVERPDGSNFTLKIRSTKLEDSAMYFCASTSTGQETQYFGPGTRLLVL.

This clone was seen a few times. The rearrangement uses TRBV7-3 and TRBJ2-2, with TRBD2 matching 10 bases. Trimming cost V 4 bases and J 7 bases; bases outside gene matches: 12. The germline V gene has CDR1 SGHTA and CDR2 FQGTGA. The CDR3 has 17 amino acids. The CDR3 sequence: CASSSTTTSGIDGELFF. The CDR3 coding sequence is TGTGCCAGCAGCTCAACAACTACTAGCGGGATTGACGGGGAGCTGTTTTTT.

This clone was counted once. The V gene is TRBV16, the J gene TRBJ2-6, with D perhaps matching TRBD1 (6 bases). Trimming took off 8 bases at V and 4 bases at J, with 12 bases between the two ends. CDR3 length: 14 amino acids. Germline CDR1 and CDR2: KGHSY and FQNENV. CDR3 DNA sequence: TGTGCCAGCGTTTGGGGGCCCGGGGCCAACGTCCTGACTTTC. Its protein is CASVWGPGANVLTF.

The gene calls are TRBV27 and TRBJ2-1, with TRBD2 identical over 7 bases. The CDR3 is 16 amino acids. Germline CDR1 MNHEY, CDR2 SMNVEV (reference sequence). Trimming took 2 bases from V and 6 from J; bases not matched to a gene: 10. The CDR3 loop reads CASSLRWDYRFNEQFF. CDR3 DNA: TGTGCCAGCAGTTTAAGATGGGACTACCGATTCAATGAGCAGTTCTTC.